The present TCR beta chain was sequenced within a study of identical twins. Study-wide results and limits: Out-of-frame TCR alpha sharing observed in monozygotic twins exceeded model estimates. Shared out-of-frame alpha sequences (those common to twins) showed excess low generation probability.

Germline lookup yields CDR1 MRHNA and CDR2 SNTAGT. The CDR3 runs to 13 residues. Trimming shortened V by 2 bases and J by 10 bases, and 12 bases separated the two germline ends. This clonotype was recorded many times. The antigen is unknown. Via MiXCR, TCRdb re-called the 5' RACE reads, giving one row per CDR3 protein. The data show fewer than 350,000 distinct CDR3 sequences, with more than 6.5% seen just once and 2% to 2.5% held by the top ten. The same data also contributed to another study, on yellow fever vaccine responses in identical twins.

The sequence was collected from a woman aged 18-35 years in good health. Sequencing was performed on memory (CD45RO+) T cells sorted from blood. This chain connects TRBV6-4 to TRBJ2-1; D perhaps matches TRBD2 (6 bases). The CDR3 here is CASSDTPSAEQFF. CDR3 bases: TGTGCCAGCAGTGACACCCCTAGCGCCGAGCAGTTCTTC.